The 21 T cell receptor beta chains in this list originate from one sample, sequenced in a study of shared clonotypes between healthy human individuals. Here immunoSEQ multiplex PCR was the method, and the copy in TCRdb shows in-frame clones only, minus some. This table has about 680,000 clones, about 91% appearing once. Terminally differentiated effector memory CD45RA+ cells were excluded from the naive CD8 cells, which were CD45RO-negative and positively selected for CCR7. Sequences were obtained from naive CD8+ T cells sorted from blood. The receptors originated from a man aged 30 to 39 in good health.

This chain links TRBV10-1 with TRBJ2-7; D may be TRBD1 (6 bases). Germline values: CDR1 WNHNN, CDR2 SYGVQD (reference sequence). The CDR3 is 15 amino acids. V was pared by 2 bases and J by 1 base, with 12 bases between. CDR3 sequence reads: CASSEGGTESYEQYF. The CDR3 coding sequence is TGCGCCAGCAGTGAGGGGGGCACGGAGTCCTACGAGCAGTACTTC.

On this clone: Germline is not matched at one junction end, which may reflect a read error. V and J are TRBV2 and TRBJ2-7, with 8 bases aligning to TRBD1. Germline-derived CDR1 and CDR2 are SNHLY and FYNNEI. This CDR3 is 9 amino acids long. The DNA of the CDR3 is TGTGCCACCGGACAGGGTCGCAACTTC. The encoded protein is CATGQGRNF.

This clone appeared a single time. This sequence joins TRBV2 and TRBJ1-4; 10 bases agree with TRBD1. After removal of 4 bases from V and 0 bases from J, the junction contained 5 bases not matched to a gene. Germline CDR1 SNHLY, CDR2 FYNNEI. The CDR3 totals 17 residues. The CDR3 region is CASSGDRGLSTNEKLFF. For the CDR3, the DNA is TGTGCCAGCAGTGGGGACAGGGGCCTTTCAACTAATGAAAAACTGTTTTTT.

The gene calls are TRBV5-5 and TRBJ2-1, with TRBD2 as a possible D gene (5 bases). Trimming pared 1 base from V and 7 bases from J, leaving 15 bases between. The germline V gene has CDR1 SGHKS and CDR2 YYEKEE (reference sequence). This CDR3 comprises 15 residues. CDR3 coding DNA: TGTGCCAGCAGCTTGACCCCTACCAGGAGGAATGAGCAGTTCTTC. Its protein is CASSLTPTRRNEQFF.

The gene calls are TRBV11-2 and TRBJ2-7, with TRBD1 as a possible D gene (7 bases). CDR1 and CDR2 from the germline V gene are SGHAT and FQNNGV. V was pared by 5 bases and J by 1 base, with 18 bases between. This CDR3 has 16 amino acids. The CDR3 nucleotides are TGTGCCAGCAGCCGGCGCGGGACAGCACTTTCCTACGAGCAGTACTTC. Residues: CASSRRGTALSYEQYF.

The chain carries TRBV7-9 and TRBJ2-1; D is possibly TRBD1 (5 bases). The CDR3 is 14 amino acids. Germline V gives CDR1 SEHNR, CDR2 FQNEAQ (reference sequence). V gave up 3 bases and J gave up 3 bases, with 9 bases separating them. The CDR3 DNA reads TGTGCCAGCAGCTTCCTAGGGGACTACAATGAGCAGTTCTTC. It is translated as CASSFLGDYNEQFF.

The V gene is TRBV1, the J gene TRBJ2-2. TRBV1 is shown as a pseudogene. CDR3 size: 13 residues. CDR3 coding DNA: TGCACCAGCGACGGGACGGACACCGGGGAGCTGTTTTTT. Protein: CTSDGTDTGELFF.

The rearrangement joins TRBV13 to TRBJ2-7; possibly TRBD2 for D (6 bases). Germline V gene data show CDR1 as PRHDT and CDR2 as FYEKMQ (reference sequence). The ends were cut back, 4 bases at V and 3 bases at J, with 13 bases in the middle. The CDR3 has 14 residues. CDR3 bases: TGTGCCAGCAGCTCGGGGGACGGATACTACGAGCAGTACTTC. It specifies CASSSGDGYYEQYF.

The CDR3 here is CASSHLGRTDTQYF. As DNA, the CDR3 is TGTGCCAGCAGCCATTTAGGGAGAACAGATACGCAGTATTTT. This chain uses TRBV7-8 with TRBJ2-3; D possibly corresponds to TRBD2 (5 bases). This CDR3 contains 14 residues. Germline V gives CDR1 SGHVS, CDR2 FQNEAQ. V was cut by 5 bases and J by 3 bases, with 12 bases left in between.

This CDR3 reads CASSRGQAESYGYTF. The CDR3 bases are TGTGCCAGCAGTCGAGGACAGGCCGAATCCTATGGCTACACCTTC. The V gene is TRBV7-2, the J gene TRBJ1-2; TRBD1 matches 7 bases. Germline V CDR1 and CDR2: SGHTA, FQGNSA. This CDR3 is 15 amino acids long. V lost 6 bases to trimming and J lost 4 bases; unmatched junction nucleotides: 11.

The CDR3 bases are TGTGCCAGCACCGGAGCTAGCGGGACGAGCTCCTACAATGAGCAGTTCTTC. Amino acids: CASTGASGTSSYNEQFF. The chain couples TRBV7-9 to TRBJ2-1, with 9 bases aligning to TRBD2. Germline-derived CDR1 and CDR2 are SEHNR and FQNEAQ (reference sequence). There are 17 residues in the CDR3. Losses at the gene ends were 7 bases for V and 0 bases for J; bases not matched to a gene: 10. Full variable domain (outside the CDR3, taken from reference TRBV7-9 and TRBJ2-1): DTGVSQNPRHKITKRGQNVTFRCDPISEHNRLYWYRQTLGQGPEFLTYFQNEAQLEKSRLLSDRFSAERPKGSFSTLEIQRTEQGDSAMYLCASTGASGTSSYNEQFFGPGTRLTVL.

The rearrangement joins TRBV6-5 to TRBJ1-2; D unclear. CDR1 and CDR2 (germline): MNHEY, SVGAGI. V was trimmed by 0 bases and J by 8 bases, leaving 10 bases between them. The CDR3 covers 13 residues. The CDR3 sequence is CASSYSPDEGYTF. The CDR3 DNA reads as TGTGCCAGCAGTTACTCGCCGGACGAAGGCTACACCTTC.

V usage is TRBV29-1 and J usage is TRBJ1-2; D might be TRBD1 (5 bases). V was pared by 7 bases and J by 4 bases, with 19 bases between. The CDR3 extends over 14 amino acids. Germline lookup yields CDR1 SQVTM and CDR2 ANQGSEA. In nucleotides, the CDR3 is TGCAGCGCGGCCAGGGTCGGCAGTGGCTATGGCTACACCTTC. The encoded protein is CSAARVGSGYGYTF.

This clone was seen only once. The chain carries TRBV7-9 and TRBJ2-1; D is possibly TRBD1 (6 bases). CDR3 length equals 16 residues. CDR1 and CDR2 (germline): SEHNR, FQNEAQ (reference sequence). V lost 5 bases and J lost 7, with 21 bases in between. The CDR3 coding sequence is TGTGCCAGCAGCCCTATTACAGGGAAAGTCTTGAATGAGCAGTTCTTC. Protein: CASSPITGKVLNEQFF.

The chain employs TRBV5-1 and TRBJ2-1, with D possibly TRBD2 on 6 matching bases. The CDR3 totals 15 residues. The germline V gene has CDR1 SGHRS and CDR2 YFSETQ. The V end was cut by 7 bases, the J end by 0 bases, with 14 bases between. In DNA, the CDR3 is TGCGCCAGCGCACGGGGGACGAGCTCCTACAATGAGCAGTTCTTC. It yields the protein CASARGTSSYNEQFF.

The V gene is TRBV10-3, the J gene TRBJ1-2; D may be TRBD1 (5 bases). The V end was cut by 2 bases, the J end by 8 bases, with 21 bases between. This CDR3 has 16 residues. CDR1 is ENHRY and CDR2 is SYGVKD in the germline V gene. CDR3 region: CAISEGVTAGSGGYTF. CDR3 DNA sequence: TGTGCCATCAGTGAGGGTGTGACAGCGGGTTCTGGAGGCTACACCTTC.

The J gene is TRBJ2-7, the V gene TRBV28, with TRBD2 matching over 13 bases. CDR3 length: 17 amino acids. The trim removed 4 bases at V and 2 bases at J, leaving 8 bases unmatched. CDR1 and CDR2 (germline): MDHEN, SYDVKM. The CDR3 protein is CASSSPGLAGVPYEQYF. The CDR3, as DNA: TGTGCCAGCAGTTCCCCCGGACTAGCGGGAGTTCCCTACGAGCAGTACTTC.

The rearrangement links TRBV7-9 to TRBJ2-5, with 9 bases identical to TRBD2. This CDR3 has 16 amino acids. The germline V gene has CDR1 SEHNR and CDR2 FQNEAQ (reference sequence). V lost 0 bases, J lost 5 bases, and 7 bases stayed unmatched. DNA of the CDR3: TGTGCCAGCAGCTTAGCCCGTAGCGGGAGTCGCGAGACCCAGTACTTC. This encodes CASSLARSGSRETQYF.

The chain recombines TRBV13 with TRBJ1-2; TRBD1 matches at 7 bases. The CDR3 totals 15 residues. The trim removed 5 bases at V and 6 bases at J, leaving 12 bases unmatched. Germline assignment: CDR1 PRHDT and CDR2 FYEKMQ (reference sequence). This CDR3 is CASSPFGTDINGYTF. The DNA of the CDR3 is TGTGCCAGCAGCCCATTCGGGACAGATATTAATGGCTACACCTTC.

The rearrangement uses TRBV7-3 and TRBJ2-6; 8 bases are shared with TRBD1. The CDR3 is 19 amino acids. Unmatched junction bases numbered 12, after V lost 5 bases and J lost 0 bases. Germline assignment: CDR1 SGHTA and CDR2 FQGTGA. The CDR3 sequence: CASSPTSLTGVSGANVLTF. CDR3 coding DNA: TGTGCCAGCAGCCCAACTTCGTTGACAGGGGTCTCTGGGGCCAACGTCCTGACTTTC. The whole variable domain, filled in from reference TRBV7-3 and TRBJ2-6, reads GAGVSQTPSNKVTEKGKYVELRCDPISGHTALYWYRQSLGQGPEFLIYFQGTGAADDSGLPNDRFFAVRPEGSVSTLKIQRTERGDSAVYLCASSPTSLTGVSGANVLTFGAGSRLTVL.

This chain joins TRBV30 and TRBJ1-1, with D possibly being TRBD1 (6 bases). The germline V gene encodes CDR1 GTSNPN and CDR2 SVGIG (reference sequence). The CDR3 spans 13 residues. V lost 0 bases and J lost 7, with 12 bases in between. CDR3 sequence: CAWSVWGGIEAFF. CDR3 in DNA: TGTGCCTGGAGTGTATGGGGGGGCATTGAAGCTTTCTTT.